This T cell receptor (beta chain) was recorded in a study of blood T cells in healthy people across ages. Primers used in a second PCR of about 6 to 11 cycles were a sample-barcoded 5' primer and a J-beta primer mix. A single record per CDR3 protein comes from TCRdb applying MiXCR to the 5' RACE reads. The table has about 1.1 million distinct CDR3 sequences, about two fifths seen once. Germline CDR1 reads SQVTM; CDR2 reads ANQGSEA. The CDR3 has 15 residues. Trimming took 7 bases from V and 1 from J, leaving 19 bases between them. The source of this sequence is a man between 18 and 29 years old in good health. The sequencing sample was made of blood. The chain employs TRBV29-1 and TRBJ1-1, with TRBD1 as a possible D gene (5 bases). The CDR3, as DNA: TGCAGCGCCTTGCCGGGGCCCCGAGGGAACACTGAAGCTTTCTTT. Protein sequence: CSALPGPRGNTEAFF. The full variable domain, rest sourced from reference TRBV29-1 and TRBJ1-1, is SAVISQKPSRDICQRGTSLTIQCQVDSQVTMMFWYRQQPGQSLTLIATANQGSEATYESGFVIDKFPISRPNLTFSTLTVSNMSPEDSSIYLCSALPGPRGNTEAFFGQGTRLTVV.